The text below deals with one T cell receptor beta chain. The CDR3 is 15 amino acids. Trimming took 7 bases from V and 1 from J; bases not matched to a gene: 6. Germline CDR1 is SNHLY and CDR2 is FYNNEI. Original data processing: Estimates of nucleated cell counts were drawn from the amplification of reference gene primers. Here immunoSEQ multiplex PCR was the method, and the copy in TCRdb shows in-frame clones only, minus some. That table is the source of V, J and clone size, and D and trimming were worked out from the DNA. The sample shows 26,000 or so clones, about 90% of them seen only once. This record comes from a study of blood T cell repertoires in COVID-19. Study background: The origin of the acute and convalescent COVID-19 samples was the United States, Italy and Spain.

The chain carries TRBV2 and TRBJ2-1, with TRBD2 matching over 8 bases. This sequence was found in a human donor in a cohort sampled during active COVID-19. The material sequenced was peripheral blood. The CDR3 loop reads CASMRLAGSYNEQFF. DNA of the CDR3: TGTGCCAGCATGCGGCTAGCGGGTTCCTACAATGAGCAGTTCTTC.